Detailed here is one TCR beta chain. Its target is not known. Assay used: immunoSEQ multiplex PCR; TCRdb lists only in-frame clones, some missing. The sample gives 5,000 to 7,000 clones, about four fifths of which show up once; about 6.1% is in the top ten. This entry comes from a study of immune evolution from preneoplasia to lung adenocarcinoma. Whole-study results and caveats: Later-stage lesions appeared to have more T cells, more diversity, less clonality.

Resections took place in Japan or China from the mid-2010s to the late 2010s. The CDR3 is made up of 14 amino acids. V lost 0 bases to trimming and J lost 4 bases, with 10 bases between them. CDR1 and CDR2 from the germline V gene are SGHNT and YYREEE (reference sequence). The clonotype was recovered from a donor older than 65 with lung adenocarcinoma. The gene calls are TRBV5-4 and TRBJ1-2, with D perhaps TRBD1 (6 bases). Sequenced: FFPE adjacent normal lung tissue. The CDR3 loop is CASSLDGTLYGYTF. The DNA of the CDR3 is TGTGCCAGCAGCTTGGATGGGACACTCTATGGCTACACCTTC.